What follows describes a single T cell receptor beta chain. Germline loops: CDR1 MGHRA, CDR2 YSYEKL. The CDR3 contains 17 residues. V was clipped by 4 bases and J by 0 bases, with 15 bases between them. The data derive from a study of blood T cell repertoires in COVID-19. Only in-frame clones appear in the TCRdb table, and some are missing; sequencing was by immunoSEQ multiplex PCR. The table lists roughly 250,000 clones, roughly 84% of them singletons. The chain uses TRBV4-1 and TRBJ2-2; D ambiguous. The clonotype originates from a middle-aged woman with active or convalescent COVID-19. Sequenced input: peripheral blood. DNA for the CDR3: TGCGCCAGCAGCCCCCACTATGGATTCGCGAACACCGGGGAGCTGTTTTTT. This codes for CASSPHYGFANTGELFF.